The clone carrying this T cell receptor (beta chain) has just one count. Original processing notes: It was from reference gene primer amplification that nucleated cell counts were estimated. The table came from immunoSEQ multiplex PCR; TCRdb's copy has only in-frame clones and leaves some out. The V and J calls and the clone size are those of that table, but D and trimming were determined from the DNA. Counted here are some 110,000 clones, 65% to 85% occurring once; the ten biggest clones make up about 4.2%. The sample comes from a study of blood T cell repertoires in COVID-19. The overall study: There were acute and convalescent COVID-19 samples, and they came from the United States, Italy and Spain.

Sequencing was carried out using peripheral blood. The TCR originated in a woman in her sixties or seventies with acute or convalescent COVID-19.

The CDR3 region has the DNA TGTGCCAGCAGTGCTAGCGGGGGCCTCGGAAGACACGAGCAGTACGTC. Translation: CASSASGGLGRHEQYV. The chain joins TRBV25-1 to TRBJ2-7; TRBD2 aligns across 10 bases. The CDR3 contains 16 residues. J lost 5 bases, V lost 4 bases, and 11 bases had no gene match. Germline CDR1 is MGHDK and CDR2 is SYGVNS.